The 30 T cell receptor beta chains below all came from one sample that was sequenced in a study of T cells of healthy individuals. MiXCR, run by TCRdb on the 5' RACE reads, gives a single entry per CDR3 protein. Among 53,000 or so distinct CDR3 sequences listed, about 14% were seen once. These receptors came from a human donor in good health.

The chain joins TRBV5-1 to TRBJ2-5, with no clear D. Trimming left V 0 bases short and J 1 base short, with 10 bases between. CDR1 is SGHRS and CDR2 is YFSETQ in the germline V gene. This CDR3 has 15 residues. The CDR3 bases are TGCGCCAGCAGCTTGGACCCGGTCCCCCAAGAGACCCAGTACTTC. Translating it yields CASSLDPVPQETQYF.

In its sample, this clonotype was seen a few times. The chain links TRBV18 to TRBJ2-7, with D uncertain. Germline V gene sequence: CDR1 KGHSH, CDR2 LQKENI. Trimming pared 0 bases from V and 1 base from J, leaving 10 bases between. This CDR3 has 15 residues. The CDR3 sequence: CASSPPFGASYEQYF. The CDR3 coding sequence is TGTGCCAGCTCACCACCCTTCGGTGCTTCCTACGAGCAGTACTTC.

This clonotype was seen repeatedly, ten times or more. The V and J genes are TRBV7-2 and TRBJ2-1; D not resolved. The V end lost 5 bases, the J end lost 4 bases, and 6 bases lay between the germline ends. The CDR3 is 12 residues long. Germline CDR1 is SGHTA and CDR2 is FQGNSA. CDR3 coding DNA: TGTGCCAGCAGCGCACCGTACAATGAGCAGTTCTTC. Its translation: CASSAPYNEQFF.

This clonotype came up a few times. The chain couples TRBV4-3 to TRBJ2-7; 12 nucleotides match TRBD1. The germline V gene encodes CDR1 LGHNA and CDR2 YSLEER. With 5 bases clipped from V and 7 bases from J, the junction kept 9 bases outside the gene matches. The length of the CDR3 is 15 residues. CDR3 bases: TGCGCCAGCAGCTACTCCGGGACAGGGGGCTTTGAGCAGTACTTC. This codes for CASSYSGTGGFEQYF.

This clonotype has at least ten counts. This sequence joins TRBV7-9 and TRBJ2-1; possibly TRBD1 for D (6 bases). The CDR3 has 15 residues. The V end was cut by 5 bases, the J end by 11 bases, with 22 bases between. Germline V gene lookup returns CDR1 SEHNR and CDR2 FQNEAQ (reference sequence). CDR3 coding DNA: TGTGCCAGCAGCCGTGACCTGGGGGCACCCCCCAAGCAGTTCTTC. Translated, it gives CASSRDLGAPPKQFF.

This clonotype was counted many times. J is TRBJ2-7 and V is TRBV7-9, with 11 bases identical to TRBD2. V dropped 4 bases and J dropped 0; count of bases not matched to a gene: 11. The germline CDR1 and CDR2 sequences are SEHNR and FQNEAQ (reference sequence). This CDR3 spans 18 amino acids. The CDR3 reads CASSSQEVAGGYSYEQYF. The CDR3 DNA sequence: TGTGCCAGCAGCTCCCAGGAGGTAGCGGGAGGGTACTCCTACGAGCAGTACTTC.

The CDR3 region is CAISDGAKETQYF. The CDR3 coding sequence is TGTGCCATCAGTGATGGAGCTAAAGAGACCCAGTACTTC. The rearrangement joins TRBV10-3 to TRBJ2-5; no clear D. Trimming stripped 3 bases from V and 3 bases from J, with 8 bases between. The CDR3 runs 13 residues. Germline lookup yields CDR1 ENHRY and CDR2 SYGVKD.

The chain has TRBV5-1 and TRBJ2-3, with 15 bases aligning to TRBD2. This CDR3 is built from 19 residues. CDR1 is SGHRS and CDR2 is YFSETQ in the germline V gene. V lost 3 bases and J lost 2; bases outside the gene matches: 10. The DNA of the CDR3 is TGCGCCAGCAGCTGGGGACTAGCGGGGGGTGCCGCCTTCACAGATACGCAGTATTTT. Residues: CASSWGLAGGAAFTDTQYF. The whole variable domain, remainder taken from reference TRBV5-1 and TRBJ2-3, is KAGVTQTPRYLIKTRGQQVTLSCSPISGHRSVSWYQQTPGQGLQFLFEYFSETQRNKGNFPGRFSGRQFSNSRSEMNVSTLELGDSALYLCASSWGLAGGAAFTDTQYFGPGTRLTVL.

V and J are TRBV9 and TRBJ2-7; D uncertain. The germline V gene encodes CDR1 SGDLS and CDR2 YYNGEE. Trimming took 4 bases from V and 0 from J, leaving 11 bases between them. The CDR3 is 14 amino acids. The CDR3 DNA sequence: TGTGCCAGCAGCCGAGAAGGCAGCTCCTACGAGCAGTACTTC. Protein: CASSREGSSYEQYF.

This chain links TRBV6-2 or TRBV6-3 with TRBJ2-3; the D is unclear. Germline V gives CDR1 MNHEY, CDR2 SVGEGT. CDR3 length: 12 amino acids. Trimming left V 6 bases short and J 6 bases short, with 10 bases between. CDR3 protein: CASSWTTDTQYF. For the CDR3, the DNA is TGTGCCAGCAGCTGGACCACGGATACGCAGTATTTT.

This clonotype was detected a few times. The chain uses TRBV4-3 and TRBJ2-7; possibly TRBD2 for D (5 bases). Germline V gene data show CDR1 as LGHNA and CDR2 as YSLEER. The CDR3 is made up of 15 amino acids. V was cut by 1 base and J by 2 bases, with 12 bases left in between. CDR3 coding DNA: TGCGCCAGCAGCCAAGGGGTGAGAGGGCCCTACGAGCAGTACTTC. It encodes CASSQGVRGPYEQYF.

This clonotype was observed at least ten times. The chain recombines TRBV18 with TRBJ1-2, with unresolved D. Trimming left V 6 bases short and J 8 bases short, with 7 bases between. The CDR3 has 10 amino acids. CDR1 and CDR2 (germline): KGHSH, LQKENI. Written as DNA, the CDR3 is TGTGCCAGCTCGGTGCAGGGCTACACCTTC. As protein: CASSVQGYTF.

There are many counts of this clonotype. J is TRBJ1-5 and V is TRBV20-1; D unclear. Germline CDR1 and CDR2: DFQATT and SNEGSKA (reference sequence). CDR3 length: 14 amino acids. Trimming pared 1 base from V and 4 bases from J, leaving 11 bases between. CDR3 protein: CSARGQGGNQPQHF. DNA of the CDR3: TGCAGTGCTAGAGGACAAGGAGGGAATCAGCCCCAGCATTTT.

This clonotype was seen at least ten times. V and J are TRBV6-2 or TRBV6-3 and TRBJ1-1; 9 positions match TRBD1. V dropped 4 bases and J dropped 5; count of bases not matched to a gene: 2. This CDR3 contains 13 residues. From germline, CDR1 is MNHEY and CDR2 SVGEGT. This chain's CDR3 is CASSWDRVTEAFF. CDR3 DNA: TGTGCCAGCAGTTGGGACAGGGTGACTGAAGCTTTCTTT.

This clonotype counts as medium-sized. The chain combines TRBV20-1 with TRBJ2-1; TRBD1 matches at 10 bases. The V and J ends lost 6 bases and 8 bases, in that order; junction bases with no gene match: 10. Germline CDR1 reads DFQATT; CDR2 reads SNEGSKA (reference sequence). The CDR3 runs 14 residues. As DNA, the CDR3 is TGCAGTGCACCGAGACAGGGGGCGCGCGATGAGCAGTTCTTC. Translating it yields CSAPRQGARDEQFF.

The chain joins TRBV6-2 or TRBV6-3 to TRBJ2-7, with TRBD2 matching over 8 bases. The ends lost 3 bases at V and 3 bases at J; junction bases unmatched: 4. CDR3 length: 14 residues. Germline CDR1 and CDR2: MNHEY and SVGEGT. CDR3 sequence (DNA): TGTGCCAGCAGTTATCTCAGCGGGAGCTACGAGCAGTACTTC. Translation gives CASSYLSGSYEQYF.

This clonotype was observed many times. The V gene is TRBV12-3 or TRBV12-4, the J gene TRBJ2-4; the D gene could be TRBD1 or TRBD2 (5 bases each). The CDR3 extends over 11 amino acids. The ends were cut back, 5 bases at V and 15 bases at J, with 14 bases in the middle. The CDR3 coding sequence is TGTGCCAGCAGTCTTCGGGGCCGTCCGTACTTC. It yields the protein CASSLRGRPYF.

The chain has TRBV15 and TRBJ1-2, with D possibly being TRBD1 (6 bases). The CDR3 extends over 15 amino acids. Trimming left V 0 bases short and J 6 bases short, with 14 bases between. The germline gives CDR1 LNHNV, CDR2 YYDKDF (reference sequence). The CDR3 bases are TGTGCCACCAGCAGAGATACCAACAGGGCCCATGGCTACACCTTC. Protein sequence: CATSRDTNRAHGYTF.

This clonotype showed up just a few times. The gene calls are TRBV2 and TRBJ2-7; no reliable D call. Trimming shortened V by 10 bases and J by 2 bases, and 21 bases separated the two germline ends. CDR3 length equals 15 residues. Germline-derived CDR1 and CDR2 are SNHLY and FYNNEI. The CDR3 DNA is TGTGCCACCATCGGGCCCCCGTTTTCCGCCTACGAGCAGTACTTC. Translation: CATIGPPFSAYEQYF.

This clonotype was found many times. This sequence joins TRBV7-2 and TRBJ1-1; a weak D match, TRBD1 (5 bases). V dropped 5 bases and J dropped 8 bases, with 21 bases sitting between them. The CDR3 has 15 residues. From germline, CDR1 is SGHTA and CDR2 FQGNSA. The CDR3 loop is CASSTAAGSTIEAFF. CDR3 nucleotide sequence: TGTGCCAGCAGCACCGCCGCAGGGAGTACAATAGAAGCTTTCTTT.

This clonotype was seen a handful of times. The genes are TRBV5-1 and TRBJ2-3, with a possible D match to TRBD2 (6 bases). The CDR3 consists of 14 residues. The germline V and J ends were trimmed by 1 base and 4 bases, with 10 bases remaining between them. Per the germline V gene, CDR1 is SGHRS and CDR2 is YFSETQ. The CDR3 protein is CASSLPSDSDTQYF. The CDR3 DNA sequence: TGCGCCAGCAGCTTGCCTAGCGATTCAGATACGCAGTATTTT.

This clonotype was counted between two and nine times. This rearrangement joins TRBV13 to TRBJ2-3; the match to TRBD1 covers 8 bases. CDR3 length: 14 amino acids. J was trimmed by 5 bases and V by 5 bases; bases with no gene match: 6. The V gene's germline CDR1 is PRHDT and CDR2 FYEKMQ (reference sequence). Here the CDR3 reads CASSLTGELDTQYF. The CDR3 DNA sequence: TGTGCCAGCAGCCTGACAGGGGAATTAGATACGCAGTATTTT. The variable domain in full, with the rest retrieved from reference TRBV13 and TRBJ2-3, is AAGVIQSPRHLIKEKRETATLKCYPIPRHDTVYWYQQGPGQDPQFLISFYEKMQSDKGSIPDRFSAQQFSDYHSELNMSSLELGDSALYFCASSLTGELDTQYFGPGTRLTVL.

The J gene is TRBJ1-5, the V gene TRBV4-1; D not resolved. This CDR3 contains 15 residues. In germline, CDR1 is MGHRA, CDR2 YSYEKL. Trimming cost V 5 bases and J 5 bases, with 16 bases left between them. CDR3 sequence: CASSFIGGRYQPQHF. The CDR3 DNA follows: TGCGCCAGCAGCTTTATAGGCGGACGGTATCAGCCCCAGCATTTT.

The table lists this clonotype with a few counts. The chain recombines TRBV7-9 with TRBJ1-2, with 9 bases fitting TRBD1. V lost 5 bases to trimming and J lost 3 bases; unmatched junction nucleotides: 4. Looked up from germline, CDR1 is SEHNR and CDR2 is FQNEAQ (reference sequence). The CDR3 runs to 14 residues. The CDR3 region has the DNA TGTGCCAGCAGCCCCCGGACAGGGGACTATGGCTACACCTTC. Translation gives CASSPRTGDYGYTF. Full variable domain (missing parts from reference TRBV7-9 and TRBJ1-2): DTGVSQNPRHKITKRGQNVTFRCDPISEHNRLYWYRQTLGQGPEFLTYFQNEAQLEKSRLLSDRFSAERPKGSFSTLEIQRTEQGDSAMYLCASSPRTGDYGYTFGSGTRLTVV.

V and J are TRBV9 and TRBJ1-6, with TRBD1 matching 10 bases. Germline V gene data show CDR1 as SGDLS and CDR2 as YYNGEE. CDR3 length equals 12 residues. The V and J ends lost 4 bases and 16 bases, in that order; junction bases with no gene match: 5. CDR3 nucleotide sequence: TGTGCCAGCAGCCCGGGACAGGGGTTACTCCACTTT. Its protein product is CASSPGQGLLHF.

This clonotype has at least ten counts. The CDR3 region is CSVEGQAGQPQHF. The CDR3 nucleotides read TGCAGCGTTGAAGGACAGGCCGGTCAGCCCCAGCATTTT. The chain joins TRBV29-1 to TRBJ1-5; D might be TRBD1 (6 bases). The CDR3 spans 13 residues. Germline V gene lookup returns CDR1 SQVTM and CDR2 ANQGSEA. Trimming stripped 1 base from V and 6 bases from J, with 10 bases between.

There are many counts of this clonotype. V usage is TRBV6-6 and J usage is TRBJ2-5; 7 bases are shared with TRBD1. This CDR3 has 15 amino acids. Looked up from germline, CDR1 is MNHNY and CDR2 is SVGAGI (reference sequence). J was trimmed by 5 bases and V by 0 bases; bases with no gene match: 6. The CDR3 DNA follows: TGTGCCAGCAGTTACTCGAACAGGGGACCGGAGACCCAGTACTTC. It translates to CASSYSNRGPETQYF.

The chain couples TRBV20-1 to TRBJ1-6; unclear D gene. Germline CDR1 is DFQATT and CDR2 is SNEGSKA (reference sequence). V lost 6 bases and J 8 bases, leaving 20 bases between the germline ends. The CDR3 is made up of 15 amino acids. The CDR3 loop reads CSATHPGPRDSPLHF. The CDR3 DNA reads TGCAGTGCCACCCATCCGGGTCCTCGAGATTCACCCCTCCACTTT.

This clonotype was picked up many times. The V call is TRBV4-3, the J call TRBJ1-2; D not resolved. Looked up from germline, CDR1 is LGHNA and CDR2 is YSLEER. This CDR3 has 15 amino acids. Trimming took 0 bases from V and 0 from J, leaving 8 bases between them. The CDR3 loop reads CASSQDSGTNYGYTF. CDR3 bases: TGCGCCAGCAGCCAAGATTCCGGTACTAACTATGGCTACACCTTC.

This rearrangement joins TRBV27 to TRBJ2-7, with unresolved D. Germline assignment: CDR1 MNHEY and CDR2 SMNVEV (reference sequence). CDR3 length: 15 amino acids. V was clipped by 0 bases and J by 2 bases, with 11 bases between them. CDR3 residues: CASSLSTALTYEQYF. CDR3 bases: TGTGCCAGCAGTTTATCGACCGCGTTGACCTACGAGCAGTACTTC.